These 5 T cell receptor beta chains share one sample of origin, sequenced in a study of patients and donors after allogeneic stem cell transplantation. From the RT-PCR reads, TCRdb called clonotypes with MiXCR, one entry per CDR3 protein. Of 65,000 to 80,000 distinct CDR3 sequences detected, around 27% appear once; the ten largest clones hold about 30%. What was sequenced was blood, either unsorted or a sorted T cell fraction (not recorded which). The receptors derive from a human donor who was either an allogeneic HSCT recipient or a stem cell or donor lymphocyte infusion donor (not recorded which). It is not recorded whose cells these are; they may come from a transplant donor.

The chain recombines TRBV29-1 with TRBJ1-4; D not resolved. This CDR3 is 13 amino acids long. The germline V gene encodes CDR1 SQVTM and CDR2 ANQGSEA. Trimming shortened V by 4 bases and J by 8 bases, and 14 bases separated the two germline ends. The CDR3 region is CSVVRLEAEKLFF. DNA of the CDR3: TGCAGCGTTGTGCGATTGGAGGCCGAAAAACTGTTTTTT.

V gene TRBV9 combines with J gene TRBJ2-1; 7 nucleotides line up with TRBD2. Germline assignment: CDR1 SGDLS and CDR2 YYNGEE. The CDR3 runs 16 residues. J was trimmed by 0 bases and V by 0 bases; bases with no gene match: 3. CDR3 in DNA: TGTGCCAGCAGCGTAGGCGGGAGAAGCTCCTACAATGAGCAGTTCTTC. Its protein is CASSVGGRSSYNEQFF. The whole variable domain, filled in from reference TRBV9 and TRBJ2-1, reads DSGVTQTPKHLITATGQRVTLRCSPRSGDLSVYWYQQSLDQGLQFLIQYYNGEERAKGNILERFSAQQFPDLHSELNLSSLELGDSALYFCASSVGGRSSYNEQFFGPGTRLTVL.

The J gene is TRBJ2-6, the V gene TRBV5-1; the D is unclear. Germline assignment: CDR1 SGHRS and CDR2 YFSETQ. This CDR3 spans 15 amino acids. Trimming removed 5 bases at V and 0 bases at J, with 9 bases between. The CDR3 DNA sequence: TGCGCCAGCAGTATACAGTACTCTGGGGCCAACGTCCTGACTTTC. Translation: CASSIQYSGANVLTF.

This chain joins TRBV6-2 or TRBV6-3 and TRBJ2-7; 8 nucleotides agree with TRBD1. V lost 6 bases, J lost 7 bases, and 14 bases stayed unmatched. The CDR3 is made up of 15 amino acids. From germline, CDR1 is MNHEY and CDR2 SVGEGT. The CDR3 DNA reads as TGTGCCAGCAGGCCCCGGACAGGGCATCGTTGGGAGCAGTACTTC. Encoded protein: CASRPRTGHRWEQYF.

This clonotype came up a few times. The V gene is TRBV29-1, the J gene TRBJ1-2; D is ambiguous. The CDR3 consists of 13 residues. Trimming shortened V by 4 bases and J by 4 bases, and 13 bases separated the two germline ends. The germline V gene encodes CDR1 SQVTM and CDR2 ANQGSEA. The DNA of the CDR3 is TGCAGCGTTGCTAGACCGGTTGGCTATGGCTACACCTTC. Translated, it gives CSVARPVGYGYTF. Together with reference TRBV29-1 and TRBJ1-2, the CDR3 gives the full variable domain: SAVISQKPSRDICQRGTSLTIQCQVDSQVTMMFWYRQQPGQSLTLIATANQGSEATYESGFVIDKFPISRPNLTFSTLTVSNMSPEDSSIYLCSVARPVGYGYTFGSGTRLTVV.